One sample yielded the 24 T cell receptor beta chains listed below, sequenced in a study of blood T cell repertoires in COVID-19. Clones were sequenced by immunoSEQ multiplex PCR, and TCRdb holds only the in-frame ones, with some missing. The sample has about 150,000 clones; 75% to 90% are singletons. Sequenced material: peripheral blood. Receptors were obtained from a man in his 70s with acute or convalescent COVID-19.

The chain couples TRBV5-5 to TRBJ1-4; 8 positions match TRBD1. Germline CDR1 is SGHKS and CDR2 is YYEKEE (reference sequence). V dropped 6 bases and J dropped 7; count of bases not matched to a gene: 8. CDR3 length: 14 residues. This CDR3 is CASNPGGAPEKLFF. CDR3 bases: TGTGCCAGCAACCCAGGGGGCGCTCCTGAAAAACTGTTTTTT.

The chain couples TRBV5-1 to TRBJ2-4; 14 bases agree with TRBD2. J gave up 8 bases and V 2 bases, and 12 bases lay outside the gene matches. The CDR3 consists of 18 residues. Germline CDR1 is SGHRS and CDR2 is YFSETQ. CDR3 loop: CASSLAGTSGGGGYIQYF. CDR3 coding DNA: TGCGCCAGCAGCTTAGCTGGGACTAGCGGGGGAGGAGGGTACATTCAGTACTTC.

The rearrangement links TRBV9 to TRBJ1-3; possibly TRBD1 for D (6 bases). CDR1 SGDLS and CDR2 YYNGEE come from the germline V gene. V gave up 4 bases and J gave up 4 bases, with 12 bases separating them. The CDR3 spans 14 residues. The CDR3 spells CASSTQGHGNTIYF. The CDR3 nucleotides read TGTGCCAGCAGCACCCAGGGACACGGAAACACCATATATTTT.

A few counts support this clone. The V gene is TRBV19, the J gene TRBJ2-3, with 7 nucleotides matching TRBD1. The CDR3 sequence is 14 residues long. The V and J ends lost 9 bases and 3 bases, in that order; junction bases with no gene match: 9. Germline CDR1 LNHDA, CDR2 SQIVND (reference sequence). CDR3 bases: TGTGCCAGCAGCCGGGACAGCTGGACAGATACGCAGTATTTT. Protein product: CASSRDSWTDTQYF.

V usage is TRBV3-1 (or the pseudogene TRBV3-2) and J usage is TRBJ1-5; 10 bases align to TRBD1. The CDR3 is 15 residues long. The ends lost 4 bases at V and 4 bases at J; junction bases unmatched: 4. The germline gives CDR1 LGHDT, CDR2 YNNKEL (reference sequence). In DNA form, the CDR3 reads TGTGCCAGCAGCCCAGGGACAGGGGATAATCAGCCCCAGCATTTT. Amino acid sequence: CASSPGTGDNQPQHF.

This chain connects TRBV5-8 to TRBJ1-5; D gene ambiguous. This CDR3 has 13 residues. CDR1 and CDR2 (germline): SGHTS, YDEGEE. With 0 bases removed from V and 7 bases from J, the gap between germline ends came to 8 bases. The CDR3 DNA follows: TGTGCCAGCAGCTTGGATCGGGGACAGCCCCAGCATTTT. This sequence encodes CASSLDRGQPQHF.

The V and J genes are TRBV7-2 and TRBJ2-5, with no clear D. Germline values: CDR1 SGHTA, CDR2 FQGNSA. V was pared by 1 base and J by 5 bases, with 5 bases between. The CDR3 is 12 residues long. The CDR3 region has the DNA TGTGCCAGCAGCTTAGGTAGCGAGACCCAGTACTTC. As protein: CASSLGSETQYF.

The V call is TRBV19, the J call TRBJ1-4; TRBD1 matches at 8 bases. Germline-derived CDR1 and CDR2 are LNHDA and SQIVND (reference sequence). Germline trimming cut 6 bases from V and 5 bases from J; bases unmatched to any gene: 11. The CDR3 runs 16 residues. The CDR3 loop is CASRMVWRTGNEKLFF. The DNA of the CDR3 is TGTGCCAGTAGAATGGTTTGGCGGACAGGGAATGAAAAACTGTTTTTT.

The CDR3 loop is CASSLETSDEQFF. The CDR3 bases are TGCGCCAGCAGCTTGGAGACTTCGGATGAGCAGTTCTTC. The V and J genes are TRBV5-1 and TRBJ2-1; unclear D gene. The CDR3 has 13 residues. The germline V gene encodes CDR1 SGHRS and CDR2 YFSETQ. V was pared by 0 bases and J by 8 bases, with 9 bases between.

CDR3 sequence reads: CSAIGGGPQETQYF. The CDR3 DNA follows: TGCAGCGCTATCGGAGGTGGGCCTCAAGAGACCCAGTACTTC. This sequence joins TRBV29-1 and TRBJ2-5; the D gene is possibly TRBD2 (5 bases). V lost 7 bases and J 2 bases, leaving 17 bases between the germline ends. The CDR3 extends over 14 amino acids. Germline-derived CDR1 and CDR2 are SQVTM and ANQGSEA.

This clone was recorded only once. V and J are TRBV25-1 and TRBJ2-2; tentative D call: TRBD2 (5 bases). CDR3 length: 15 residues. From germline, CDR1 is MGHDK and CDR2 SYGVNS. Deletions cut 3 bases from V and 0 bases from J, with 8 bases between. Written as DNA, the CDR3 is TGTGCCAGCAGTGAGGGAGCGACGAACACCGGGGAGCTGTTTTTT. Residues: CASSEGATNTGELFF.

Only a few counts were recorded for this clone. The rearrangement joins TRBV19 to TRBJ2-2, with D perhaps matching TRBD1 (5 bases). CDR1 LNHDA and CDR2 SQIVND come from the germline V gene (reference sequence). The CDR3 spans 12 residues. With 8 bases removed from V and 5 bases from J, the gap between germline ends came to 9 bases. CDR3 protein: CASATATGELFF. The CDR3 DNA reads as TGTGCCAGTGCGACAGCTACCGGGGAGCTGTTTTTT.

This clone was seen at least ten times. This chain connects TRBV19 to TRBJ2-3; tentatively, D is TRBD2 (6 bases). Per germline, CDR1 LNHDA and CDR2 SQIVND (reference sequence). V was clipped by 3 bases and J by 0 bases, with 34 bases between them. The CDR3 is 23 amino acids. The CDR3 nucleotides are TGTGCCAGTAGTATTCGGGGTCATCAAGTTACTAGATGGGGAGGTAGAAGCACAGATACGCAGTATTTT. It yields the protein CASSIRGHQVTRWGGRSTDTQYF. The variable domain in full, completed from reference TRBV19 and TRBJ2-3, reads DGGITQSPKYLFRKEGQNVTLSCEQNLNHDAMYWYRQDPGQGLRLIYYSQIVNDFQKGDIAEGYSVSREKKESFPLTVTSAQKNPTAFYLCASSIRGHQVTRWGGRSTDTQYFGPGTRLTVL.

The chain has TRBV19 and TRBJ2-7, with TRBD1 matching over 9 bases. There are 14 residues in the CDR3. With 6 bases clipped from V and 2 bases from J, the junction kept 5 bases outside the gene matches. The V gene's germline CDR1 is LNHDA and CDR2 SQIVND (reference sequence). This CDR3 reads CASSQQGAAYEQYF. The CDR3 DNA reads as TGTGCCAGTAGCCAACAGGGGGCAGCCTACGAGCAGTACTTC.

A few counts support this clone. The chain links TRBV7-8 to TRBJ1-3; possible D gene TRBD1, 6 bases. V was trimmed by 5 bases and J by 0 bases, leaving 17 bases between them. Germline assignment: CDR1 SGHVS and CDR2 FQNEAQ. The CDR3 is made up of 17 amino acids. CDR3 nucleotides: TGTGCCAGCAGCCCCGACAGGTTCCCCTTCTCTGGAAACACCATATATTTT. It encodes CASSPDRFPFSGNTIYF.

This chain uses TRBV5-6 with TRBJ2-2; no reliable D call. V was clipped by 4 bases and J by 3 bases, with 13 bases between them. Germline V lookup: CDR1 SGHDT, CDR2 YYEEEE. The CDR3 length is 15 residues. The DNA for the CDR3 is TGTGCCAGCAGCGCCCCGGTGCTGCACACCGGGGAGCTGTTTTTT. It is translated as CASSAPVLHTGELFF.

By share, this clone ranks as medium-sized. The rearrangement joins TRBV7-8 to TRBJ2-7, with TRBD2 matching over 10 bases. CDR1 is SGHVS and CDR2 is FQNEAQ in the germline V gene. This CDR3 has 14 amino acids. With V trimmed by 3 bases and J by 3 bases, 2 bases remained unmatched. CDR3 coding DNA: TGTGCCAGCAGCTTCGGACTAGCGGTCTACGAGCAGTACTTC. Protein sequence: CASSFGLAVYEQYF.

The rearrangement joins TRBV15 to TRBJ2-7; possible D gene TRBD2, 5 bases. Germline CDR1 and CDR2: LNHNV and YYDKDF (reference sequence). The CDR3 has 16 residues. V lost 6 bases and J lost 6, with 24 bases in between. CDR3 loop: CATRGVGLSSRVEQYF. The CDR3 nucleotides read TGTGCCACCAGAGGTGTAGGACTGTCCTCTAGGGTCGAGCAGTACTTC.

The rearrangement joins TRBV2 to TRBJ1-5; TRBD1 agrees at 10 bases. V lost 6 bases to trimming and J lost 1 base; unmatched junction nucleotides: 3. The CDR3 loop spans 15 amino acids. CDR1 and CDR2 from the germline V gene are SNHLY and FYNNEI. The CDR3 loop reads CASSLGQGSNQPQHF. In nucleotides, the CDR3 is TGTGCCAGCAGCCTGGGACAGGGGAGCAATCAGCCCCAGCATTTT.

The rearrangement links TRBV30 to TRBJ1-6; a possible D gene is TRBD1 (5 bases). CDR1 is GTSNPN and CDR2 is SVGIG in the germline V gene (reference sequence). CDR3 length equals 14 residues. V lost 3 bases and J lost 5, with 11 bases in between. The DNA of the CDR3 is TGTGCCTGGAGCCCGACAGTAAATAATTCACCCCTCCACTTT. Amino acid sequence: CAWSPTVNNSPLHF.

This rearrangement joins TRBV7-2 to TRBJ1-1; D perhaps matches TRBD1 (5 bases). CDR3 length equals 11 residues. V lost 2 bases and J lost 7, with 5 bases in between. From germline, CDR1 is SGHTA and CDR2 FQGNSA. In DNA, the CDR3 is TGTGCCAGCAGCTTACAGGGTGAAGCTTTCTTT. Amino acid sequence: CASSLQGEAFF.

The chain joins TRBV28 to TRBJ2-5; D possibly corresponds to TRBD1 (5 bases). V was pared by 3 bases and J by 7 bases, with 18 bases between. The length of the CDR3 is 15 residues. Per the germline V gene, CDR1 is MDHEN and CDR2 is SYDVKM. Here the CDR3 DNA reads TGTGCCAGCAGTTTCGCAGGGCCCCCCAAGCCGACCCAGTACTTC. Its translation: CASSFAGPPKPTQYF.

This sequence joins TRBV13 and TRBJ2-2; D is unclear. Trimming pared 0 bases from V and 0 bases from J, leaving 8 bases between. This CDR3 contains 16 residues. CDR1 and CDR2 (germline): PRHDT, FYEKMQ (reference sequence). Here the CDR3 DNA reads TGTGCCAGCAGCTTAGGGAGCCCCACGAACACCGGGGAGCTGTTTTTT. It translates to CASSLGSPTNTGELFF.

This chain connects TRBV19 to TRBJ2-7; the match to TRBD2 covers 11 bases. Germline V lookup: CDR1 LNHDA, CDR2 SQIVND (reference sequence). V lost 8 bases to trimming and J lost 9 bases; unmatched junction nucleotides: 9. The CDR3 consists of 13 residues. CDR3 coding DNA: TGTGCCAGTGCCCCTAGCGGGAGGCAGGGGCAGTACTTC. Translated, it gives CASAPSGRQGQYF.